The 6 T cell receptor beta chains below were found in one sample sequenced in a study of beta chain features in type 1 diabetes. Expressed TCRB transcripts were sequenced because the isolated RNA had all been reverse transcribed beforehand. Here immunoSEQ multiplex PCR was the method, and the copy in TCRdb shows in-frame clones only, minus some. The sample includes about 900,000 clones, 17% of them seen just once. Sample: naive CD4+ T cells from blood. The source is a woman between 18 and 29 years old in good health.

This clone was seen a handful of times. V usage is TRBV7-2 and J usage is TRBJ2-7; the match to TRBD2 covers 16 bases. V lost 5 bases to trimming and J lost 0 bases; unmatched junction nucleotides: 4. CDR1 SGHTA and CDR2 FQGNSA come from the germline V gene. The CDR3 is 17 residues long. The CDR3 DNA follows: TGTGCCAGCAGCAGGGGACTAGCGGGAGGGAGCTCCTACGAGCAGTACTTC. This codes for CASSRGLAGGSSYEQYF.

The chain couples TRBV28 to TRBJ2-5; 9 bases align to TRBD2. Near its end, the DNA agrees better with TRBJ2-7, so the J call may be wrong. Germline V gene lookup returns CDR1 MDHEN and CDR2 SYDVKM. The CDR3 totals 17 residues. In DNA, the CDR3 is TGTGCCAGCAGTTTAGCCCGAGCGGGGGGTGCCTCCTACGAGCAGTACTTC. It is translated as CASSLARAGGASYEQYF.

This clone has just a few counts. The rearrangement joins TRBV7-8 to TRBJ2-7; D not resolved. The CDR3 runs 13 residues. Deletions cut 5 bases from V and 4 bases from J, with 12 bases between. Germline values: CDR1 SGHVS, CDR2 FQNEAQ. Written as DNA, the CDR3 is TGTGCCAGCAGCACCTCGGTTCCTTACGAGCAGTACTTC. This encodes CASSTSVPYEQYF.

The V and J genes are TRBV14 and TRBJ2-5, with D hard to call. The J call may be incorrect, as the DNA end agrees better with TRBJ2-7. The germline CDR1 and CDR2 sequences are SGHDN and FVKESK. The CDR3 has 14 residues. Here the CDR3 DNA reads TGTGCCAGCAGCCAAGCTTACGGCTCCTACGAGCAGTACTTC. Protein sequence: CASSQAYGSYEQYF.

This rearrangement joins TRBV4-2 to TRBJ2-3, with 8 bases identical to TRBD2. Germline assignment: CDR1 LGHNA and CDR2 YNFKEQ. The CDR3 has 16 residues. The J segment lost 5 bases and the V segment lost 0 bases, leaving 7 bases of the junction unmatched. DNA of the CDR3: TGTGCCAGCAGCCAAGAAGGGAGCGGGAGTGGAGATACGCAGTATTTT. It codes for CASSQEGSGSGDTQYF.

This clone occurred once. CDR3 residues: CASSMVRSSSGNTIYF. As DNA, the CDR3 is TGTGCCAGCAGCATGGTCCGAAGCTCCTCTGGAAACACCATATATTTT. J is TRBJ1-3 and V is TRBV28; no clear D. Germline CDR1 and CDR2: MDHEN and SYDVKM. The ends were cut back, 6 bases at V and 0 bases at J, with 15 bases in the middle. CDR3 length: 16 residues.